These 3 T cell receptor beta chains were sequenced from one sample in a study of CD8+CD57+ T cells in acquired aplastic anemia. Genomic DNA provided the template from which TCR beta VDJ and CDR3 profiles were obtained. A single record per CDR3 protein comes from TCRdb applying MiXCR to the reads. The sample shows 130,000 or so distinct CDR3 sequences, less than 50% of them seen only once. Flow cytometry had shown expanded CD8+CD57+ cells in the patients chosen for sequencing. Sample: sorted CD4+, CD8+, or CD8+CD57+ T cells (not recorded which) from PBMCs. These TCRs come from a human donor with aplastic anemia.

The chain employs TRBV2 and TRBJ2-5; 7 bases match TRBD2. V lost 4 bases, J lost 5 bases, and 4 bases stayed unmatched. The CDR3 length is 13 residues. The germline CDR1 and CDR2 sequences are SNHLY and FYNNEI. The CDR3 DNA is TGTGCCAGCAGTGGGGAGGGCAGGGAGACCCAGTACTTC. Protein: CASSGEGRETQYF.

This chain links TRBV15 with TRBJ2-3; TRBD1 agrees at 7 bases. Trimming took 5 bases from V and 0 from J; bases not matched to a gene: 8. Germline lookup yields CDR1 LNHNV and CDR2 YYDKDF (reference sequence). This CDR3 is built from 16 residues. CDR3 region: CATSERGQESTDTQYF. The CDR3 DNA reads as TGTGCCACCAGCGAGAGGGGGCAGGAAAGCACAGATACGCAGTATTTT.

Worth noting for this clonotype: The germline gene is not matched at one end of the junction; a read error may be the cause. V is TRBV5-7 and J is TRBJ2-6; D is unresolved. TRBV5-7 is marked as an open reading frame, function uncertain. CDR3 length: 15 amino acids. The CDR3: CAGSFGQPGANVLTF. The CDR3 nucleotides are TGTGCCGGCAGCTTTGGGCAGCCTGGGGCCAACGTCCTGACTTTC.